This T cell receptor (beta chain) comes out of a study of vaccination and CD4 T cells after COVID-19. Study as a whole: Convalescent donors were composed of six males and four females, of whom two were Hispanic. Post-vaccination samples were procured at a median of approximately 70 days following dose two (range 14 to 241).

J lost 5 bases, V lost 3 bases, and 3 bases had no gene match. This CDR3 is built from 12 residues. The germline V gene has CDR1 SQVTM and CDR2 ANQGSEA. Scientists ran DNA taken from cultured CD4+ T cells through the Oncomine TCR Beta short-read assay for sequencing. TCRdb called the PCR reads again in MiXCR, with one record for every CDR3 protein. Seen here are about 20,000 distinct CDR3 sequences, about 50% observed once, and the top ten hold about 7%. Treatment in this sample: approximately 10-day PBMC culture with coronavirus spike peptide pools or control peptides (ViraFEST assay). The authors cultured 2 million or so PBMCs per well with 10 IU/ml IL-2 and approximately 10 ug/ml peptide pools. This clonotype occurred once. Its specificity is unknown.

This chain uses TRBV29-1 with TRBJ2-5; TRBD1 aligns across 7 bases. Specimen: CD4+ T cells from blood, cultured in vitro. This sequence originates from a human donor who had recovered from COVID-19. The CDR3 DNA reads as TGCAGCGTTGAGAACAGGGGTGAGACCCAGTACTTC. It is translated as CSVENRGETQYF.